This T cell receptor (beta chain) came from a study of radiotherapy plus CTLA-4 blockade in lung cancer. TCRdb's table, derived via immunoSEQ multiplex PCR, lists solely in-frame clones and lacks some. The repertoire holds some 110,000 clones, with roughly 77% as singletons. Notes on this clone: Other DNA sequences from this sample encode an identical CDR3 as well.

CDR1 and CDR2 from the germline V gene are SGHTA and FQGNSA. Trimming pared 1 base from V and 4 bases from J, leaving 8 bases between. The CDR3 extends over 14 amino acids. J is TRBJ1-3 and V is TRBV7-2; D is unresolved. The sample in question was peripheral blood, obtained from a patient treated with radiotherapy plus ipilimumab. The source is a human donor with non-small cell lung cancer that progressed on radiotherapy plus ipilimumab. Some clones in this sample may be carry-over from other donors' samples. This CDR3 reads CASSLDGRGNTIYF. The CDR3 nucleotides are TGTGCCAGCAGCTTAGACGGTCGAGGAAACACCATATATTTT.